What follows are 6 T cell receptor beta chains derived from one specimen sequenced in a study of response to subunit inactivated influenza vaccine. TCRdb used MiXCR to reprocess the RT-PCR reads, holding one entry per CDR3 protein. The data hold roughly 780,000 distinct CDR3 sequences, with about 18% observed a single time. The sample in question was PBMCs from blood, obtained roughly 5 days after vaccination. Every receptor here comes from a man aged 50-59 years who received an inactivated influenza vaccine.

The V call is TRBV20-1, the J call TRBJ2-3; the D gene is possibly TRBD2 (6 bases). Trimming took 6 bases from V and 2 from J, leaving 27 bases between them. CDR1 is DFQATT, CDR2 SNEGSKA, per germline (reference sequence). This CDR3 has 18 amino acids. The CDR3 DNA sequence: TGCAGTGCACGAGGCGGGGCAGGGAGAGTCCCCCACACAGATACGCAGTATTTT. Residues: CSARGGAGRVPHTDTQYF.

The chain combines TRBV7-2 with TRBJ1-2; 10 bases are a match to TRBD1. This CDR3 is built from 16 residues. V dropped 1 base and J dropped 5; count of bases not matched to a gene: 7. Looked up from germline, CDR1 is SGHTA and CDR2 is FQGNSA. CDR3: CASSLGDRGPWYGYTF. Here the CDR3 DNA reads TGTGCCAGCAGCTTAGGAGACAGGGGGCCTTGGTATGGCTACACCTTC.

V usage is TRBV6-2 or TRBV6-3 and J usage is TRBJ2-7, with D possibly called TRBD1 or TRBD2 (5 bases each). CDR3 length equals 14 residues. V was trimmed by 7 bases and J by 2 bases, leaving 15 bases between them. The germline V gene encodes CDR1 MNHEY and CDR2 SVGEGT. The CDR3, as DNA: TGTGCCAGCACTACGAGGGGTCCAGCCTACGAGCAGTACTTC. It encodes CASTTRGPAYEQYF.

This clonotype was seen only a few times. The V and J genes are TRBV27 and TRBJ2-1; D remains unclear. The V and J ends lost 1 base and 0 bases respectively, with 10 bases between them. This CDR3 has 16 amino acids. CDR1 is MNHEY and CDR2 is SMNVEV in the germline V gene (reference sequence). CDR3 in DNA: TGTGCCAGCAGTTTATTAACTTCGTACTCCTACAATGAGCAGTTCTTC. It translates to CASSLLTSYSYNEQFF.

The table lists this clonotype with a few counts. The chain couples TRBV12-3 or TRBV12-4 to TRBJ2-1, with D unclear. V dropped 1 base and J dropped 7 bases, with 5 bases sitting between them. This CDR3 region has 12 residues. CDR3 residues: CASSLDWNEQFF. The CDR3 DNA reads as TGTGCCAGCAGTTTAGATTGGAATGAGCAGTTCTTC.

This clonotype was found a few times. The V gene is TRBV30, the J gene TRBJ2-5, with 10 bases fitting TRBD2. The CDR3 spans 14 residues. The germline CDR1 and CDR2 sequences are GTSNPN and SVGIG (reference sequence). J lost 5 bases, V lost 7 bases, and 10 bases had no gene match. CDR3 sequence reads: CASRGGLALETQYF. CDR3 nucleotides: TGTGCCTCCCGCGGGGGACTAGCGTTGGAGACCCAGTACTTC. Combining the CDR3 with reference TRBV30 and TRBJ2-5 gives the whole variable domain SQTIHQWPATLVQPVGSPLSLECTVEGTSNPNLYWYRQAAGRGLQLLFYSVGIGQISSEVPQNLSASRPQDRQFILSSKKLLLSDSGFYLCASRGGLALETQYFGPGTRLLVL.